This T cell receptor beta chain was recorded in a study of naive and memory T cell subsets. An equimolar mix of two oligonucleotides served as the beta constant-region primer for TRBC1 and TRBC2. Nested alpha and beta constant-region primers with the SP2 primer drove four PCR rounds on ligated cDNA. TCRdb ran MiXCR on the UMI-ligation and nested PCR reads and lists one entry per CDR3 protein. The table records some 17,000 distinct CDR3 sequences, around 9% of them present only once. Trimming took 1 base from V and 1 from J; bases not matched to a gene: 12. This CDR3 spans 18 amino acids. Germline lookup yields CDR1 SQVTM and CDR2 ANQGSEA. In its sample, this clonotype was seen many times. Cells stained for CD3, CD4, CD8, CD45RA and CD27 were sorted into four subsets.

This sequence was found in a human donor in good health. The sample consisted of central memory CD8+ T cells from blood. The V gene is TRBV29-1, the J gene TRBJ1-1, with 10 bases identical to TRBD1. The CDR3 nucleotides read TGCAGCGTTGAAGCCGGGGGACAGGGGCCAGACAGGAACACTGAAGCTTTCTTT. This sequence encodes CSVEAGGQGPDRNTEAFF. Based on the CDR3 plus reference TRBV29-1 and TRBJ1-1, the full variable domain is SAVISQKPSRDICQRGTSLTIQCQVDSQVTMMFWYRQQPGQSLTLIATANQGSEATYESGFVIDKFPISRPNLTFSTLTVSNMSPEDSSIYLCSVEAGGQGPDRNTEAFFGQGTRLTVV.